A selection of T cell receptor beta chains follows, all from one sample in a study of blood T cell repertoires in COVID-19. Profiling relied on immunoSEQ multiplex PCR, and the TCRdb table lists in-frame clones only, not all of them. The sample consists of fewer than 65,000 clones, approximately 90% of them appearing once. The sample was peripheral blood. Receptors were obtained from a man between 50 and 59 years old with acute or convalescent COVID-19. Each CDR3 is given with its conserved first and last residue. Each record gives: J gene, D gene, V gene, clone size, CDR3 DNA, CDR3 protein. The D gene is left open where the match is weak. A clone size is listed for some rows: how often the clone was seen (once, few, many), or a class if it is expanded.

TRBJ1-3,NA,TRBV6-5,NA,TGTGCCAGCAGCGACAGTCCCTTCTCTGGAAACACCATATATTTT,CASSDSPFSGNTIYF
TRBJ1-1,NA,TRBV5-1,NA,TGCGCCAGCAGTTCCAGGGAGAACACTGAAGCTTTCTTT,CASSSRENTEAFF
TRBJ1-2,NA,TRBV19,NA,TGTGCCAGTAGTATAGGAGCGGGCTATGGCTACACCTTC,CASSIGAGYGYTF
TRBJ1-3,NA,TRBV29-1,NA,TGCAGCGTTGAAGAGGGGAGCTCTGGAAACACCATATATTTT,CSVEEGSSGNTIYF
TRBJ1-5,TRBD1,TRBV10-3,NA,TGTGCCATCAGTCCGGGGCTGCTCGCCGGGACAGCCAATCAGCCCCAGCATTTT,CAISPGLLAGTANQPQHF
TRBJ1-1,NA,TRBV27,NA,TGTGCCAGCAGTTTTGACAATCAGGGTGAAGCTTTCTTT,CASSFDNQGEAFF
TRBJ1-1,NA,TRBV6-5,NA,TGTGCCAGCAGTTACAAGGAGGAGTACACTGAAGCTTTCTTT,CASSYKEEYTEAFF
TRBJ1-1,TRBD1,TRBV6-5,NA,TGTGCCAGCAGCAGAGACAGGGGGCTTGGGACTGAAGCTTTCTTT,CASSRDRGLGTEAFF
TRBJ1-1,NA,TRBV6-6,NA,TGTGCCAGCAGTTACTCAGGGAGGGGAACTGAAGCTTTCTTT,CASSYSGRGTEAFF
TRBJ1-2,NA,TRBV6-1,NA,TGTGCCAGCAGTGAAGCTATTATAGTACCGATCGGCTACACCTTC,CASSEAIIVPIGYTF
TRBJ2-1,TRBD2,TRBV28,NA,TGTGCCAGCAGTACGTCTAGCGGGGGGGTATACAATGAGCAGTTCTTC,CASSTSSGGVYNEQFF
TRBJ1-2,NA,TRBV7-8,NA,TGTGCCAGCAGCTCATATAGGGGCAGGGAAAACTATGGCTACACCTTC,CASSSYRGRENYGYTF
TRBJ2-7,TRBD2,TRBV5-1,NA,TGCGCCAGCAGCCCATGGACTAGCGTAAGCTCCTACGAGCAGTACTTC,CASSPWTSVSSYEQYF
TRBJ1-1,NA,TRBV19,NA,TGTGCCAGTAGTAGGCAGGGTGGGACTGAAGCTTTCTTT,CASSRQGGTEAFF
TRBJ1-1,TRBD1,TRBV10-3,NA,TGTGCCACTCAAGGGGGCGGACTGAACACTGAAGCTTTCTTT,CATQGGGLNTEAFF
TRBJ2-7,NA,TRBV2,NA,TGTGCCAGCAGTGAGTCCTCTGCGCCCTCCTACGAGCAGTACTTC,CASSESSAPSYEQYF
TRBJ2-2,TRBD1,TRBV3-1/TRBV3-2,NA,TGTGCCAGCAGCGAAGTACAGGGGGCTAACACCGGGGAGCTGTTTTTT,CASSEVQGANTGELFF
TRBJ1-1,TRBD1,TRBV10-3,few,TGTGCCATCAGTGGTGACAGGGGCTTATTCGCTGAAGCTTTCTTT,CAISGDRGLFAEAFF
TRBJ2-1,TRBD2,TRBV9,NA,TGTGCCAGCAGCGCAGATTCTGGGACTAGCTCCTACAATGAGCAGTTCTTC,CASSADSGTSSYNEQFF
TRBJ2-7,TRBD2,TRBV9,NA,TGTGCCAGTCGACCCGGGGCCGGGAGGTCCTACGAGCAGTACTTC,CASRPGAGRSYEQYF
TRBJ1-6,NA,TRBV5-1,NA,TGCGCCAGCAGCTTGGGGGCAGGGGAATCACCCCTCCACTTT,CASSLGAGESPLHF
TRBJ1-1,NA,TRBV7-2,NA,TGTGCCAGCAGCTTAGCTTCAGGTGGCACTGAAGCTTTCTTT,CASSLASGGTEAFF
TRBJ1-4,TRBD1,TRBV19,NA,TGTGCCAGTAGTCAGATTTACCGGGACAGTAATGAAAAACTGTTTTTT,CASSQIYRDSNEKLFF
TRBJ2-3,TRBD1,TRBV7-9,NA,TGTGCCAGCAGCCGAACGGACAGGGCTAGCACAGATACGCAGTATTTT,CASSRTDRASTDTQYF
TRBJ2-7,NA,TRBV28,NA,TGTGCCAGCAGTTTCCGCGGGTACGAGCAGTACTTC,CASSFRGYEQYF
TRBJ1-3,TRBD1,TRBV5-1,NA,TGCGCCAGCAGCTTGGGGGCGACAGGGGGAGGAAACACCATATATTTT,CASSLGATGGGNTIYF
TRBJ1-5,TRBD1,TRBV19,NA,TGTGCCAGTAGACGGGACAGGGCGAGCAATCAGCCCCAGCATTTT,CASRRDRASNQPQHF